A selection of T cell receptor beta chains follows, all from one sample in a study of blood T cell repertoires in COVID-19. TCRdb's table, derived via immunoSEQ multiplex PCR, lists solely in-frame clones and lacks some. This table holds some 200,000 clones, almost 85% found once. The source material was peripheral blood. The source is a woman between 50 and 59 years old with active or convalescent COVID-19. Each CDR3 is given with its conserved first and last residue. Fields, in order: D gene, V gene, clone size, J gene, CDR3 protein, CDR3 DNA. The D gene is left open where the match is weak. Part of the rows lack a size; the others show once, few, many or a class for expanded clones.

d_gene: .; v_gene: TRBV7-9; abundance: once; j_gene: TRBJ1-4; CDR3aa: CASSLRGEGTNEKLFF; CDR3nt: TGTGCCAGCAGCCTCCGCGGGGAGGGAACTAATGAAAAACTGTTTTTT
d_gene: .; v_gene: TRBV10-1; abundance: once; j_gene: TRBJ2-5; CDR3aa: CASSEDSYGTQYF; CDR3nt: TGCGCCAGCAGTGAGGACAGCTACGGGACCCAGTACTTC
d_gene: .; v_gene: TRBV5-4; abundance: once; j_gene: TRBJ2-5; CDR3aa: CASSAGGDQETQYF; CDR3nt: TGTGCCAGCAGCGCCGGGGGAGACCAAGAGACCCAGTACTTC
d_gene: .; v_gene: TRBV2; abundance: few; j_gene: TRBJ1-6; CDR3aa: CASSQTTGYSPLHF; CDR3nt: TGTGCCAGCAGTCAGACAACAGGATATTCACCCCTCCACTTT
d_gene: TRBD1; v_gene: TRBV5-5; abundance: .; j_gene: TRBJ1-4; CDR3aa: CASSLGPTGAEKLFF; CDR3nt: TGTGCCAGCAGCTTGGGCCCTACAGGGGCCGAAAAACTGTTTTTT
d_gene: .; v_gene: TRBV11-2; abundance: .; j_gene: TRBJ1-4; CDR3aa: CASSLTGSRGEKLFF; CDR3nt: TGTGCCAGCAGCCTAACAGGGTCGAGGGGGGAAAAACTGTTTTTT
d_gene: TRBD1; v_gene: TRBV10-3; abundance: .; j_gene: TRBJ2-7; CDR3aa: CAISDTTGSGYEQYF; CDR3nt: TGTGCCATCAGTGATACGACAGGGTCTGGATACGAGCAGTACTTC
d_gene: .; v_gene: TRBV11-2; abundance: .; j_gene: TRBJ1-6; CDR3aa: CASSFLKGSPLHF; CDR3nt: TGTGCCAGCAGCTTTCTCAAGGGGTCACCCCTCCACTTT
d_gene: .; v_gene: TRBV15; abundance: .; j_gene: TRBJ1-4; CDR3aa: CATSYTPTNEKLFF; CDR3nt: TGTGCCACCAGCTACACCCCAACTAATGAAAAACTGTTTTTT
d_gene: .; v_gene: TRBV18; abundance: few; j_gene: TRBJ1-3; CDR3aa: CASSALPGGSGNTIYF; CDR3nt: TGTGCCAGCTCAGCACTGCCCGGGGGTTCTGGAAACACCATATATTTT
d_gene: TRBD2; v_gene: TRBV6-5; abundance: .; j_gene: TRBJ2-2; CDR3aa: CASSYGGDGELFF; CDR3nt: TGTGCCAGCAGTTACGGGGGGGACGGGGAGCTGTTTTTT
d_gene: TRBD1; v_gene: TRBV27; abundance: .; j_gene: TRBJ1-1; CDR3aa: CASSRQGHTEAFF; CDR3nt: TGTGCCAGCAGTAGACAGGGGCATACTGAAGCTTTCTTT
d_gene: .; v_gene: TRBV15; abundance: .; j_gene: TRBJ2-6; CDR3aa: CATSRQQGSGANVLTF; CDR3nt: TGTGCCACCAGCAGACAACAGGGATCTGGGGCCAACGTCCTGACTTTC
d_gene: .; v_gene: TRBV30; abundance: .; j_gene: TRBJ2-7; CDR3aa: CAWSPQYEQYF; CDR3nt: TGTGCCTGGAGTCCTCAGTACGAGCAGTACTTC
d_gene: TRBD1; v_gene: TRBV2; abundance: .; j_gene: TRBJ1-2; CDR3aa: CASRHRGNYGYTF; CDR3nt: TGTGCCAGCAGGCACAGGGGTAACTATGGCTACACCTTC
d_gene: .; v_gene: TRBV5-1; abundance: .; j_gene: TRBJ1-2; CDR3aa: CASSSEGVGYTF; CDR3nt: TGCGCCAGCAGCTCGGAGGGTGTGGGCTACACCTTC
d_gene: TRBD2; v_gene: TRBV11-1; abundance: .; j_gene: TRBJ2-1; CDR3aa: CASSLGSQRGDNEQFF; CDR3nt: TGTGCCAGCAGCTTAGGCTCCCAGCGGGGGGACAATGAGCAGTTCTTC